Below, one T cell receptor beta chain is given with its context. Antigen specificity is unknown. TCRdb keeps only in-frame clones here, not all; method: immunoSEQ multiplex PCR. The sample holds around 110,000 clones, just over 85% seen once. Germline CDR1 reads LNHDA; CDR2 reads SQIVND (reference sequence). The V end lost 3 bases, the J end lost 2 bases, and 17 bases lay between the germline ends. The CDR3 length is 17 residues. The data belong to a study of T cell responses to AZD1222 COVID-19 vaccine. Whole-study results and caveats: Among vaccine-associated CD4 TCRs, coverage spanned spike, with dominance at 160-218 and 743-854.

The chain is built from TRBV19 and TRBJ2-1; D gene uncertain. This material consisted of peripheral blood, taken on day 0 of AZD1222 vaccination. The source is an adult in good health. Here the CDR3 reads CASSILSRRGTYNEQFF. The CDR3 DNA reads TGTGCCAGTAGTATTCTTTCCCGAAGAGGAACCTACAATGAGCAGTTCTTC.